This TCR beta chain was captured in a study of patients and donors after allogeneic stem cell transplantation. TCRdb recomputed calls from the RT-PCR reads with MiXCR, one row per CDR3 protein. This table has about a million distinct CDR3 sequences, roughly 18% appearing once. CDR3 size: 14 residues. The V gene end was trimmed by 3 bases and the J gene end by 3 bases; junction bases not matched to a gene: 6. Germline V lookup: CDR1 DFQATT, CDR2 SNEGSKA (reference sequence). This sequence originates from a human donor who was either an allogeneic HSCT recipient or a stem cell or donor lymphocyte infusion donor (not recorded which). It is not recorded whose cells these are; they may come from a transplant donor. The chain is built from TRBV20-1 and TRBJ2-7; 9 bases fit TRBD1. Sequencing used blood, either unsorted or a sorted T cell fraction (not recorded which). CDR3: CSARGRDRDYEQYF. CDR3 coding DNA: TGCAGTGCTAGGGGAAGGGACAGGGACTACGAGCAGTACTTC.